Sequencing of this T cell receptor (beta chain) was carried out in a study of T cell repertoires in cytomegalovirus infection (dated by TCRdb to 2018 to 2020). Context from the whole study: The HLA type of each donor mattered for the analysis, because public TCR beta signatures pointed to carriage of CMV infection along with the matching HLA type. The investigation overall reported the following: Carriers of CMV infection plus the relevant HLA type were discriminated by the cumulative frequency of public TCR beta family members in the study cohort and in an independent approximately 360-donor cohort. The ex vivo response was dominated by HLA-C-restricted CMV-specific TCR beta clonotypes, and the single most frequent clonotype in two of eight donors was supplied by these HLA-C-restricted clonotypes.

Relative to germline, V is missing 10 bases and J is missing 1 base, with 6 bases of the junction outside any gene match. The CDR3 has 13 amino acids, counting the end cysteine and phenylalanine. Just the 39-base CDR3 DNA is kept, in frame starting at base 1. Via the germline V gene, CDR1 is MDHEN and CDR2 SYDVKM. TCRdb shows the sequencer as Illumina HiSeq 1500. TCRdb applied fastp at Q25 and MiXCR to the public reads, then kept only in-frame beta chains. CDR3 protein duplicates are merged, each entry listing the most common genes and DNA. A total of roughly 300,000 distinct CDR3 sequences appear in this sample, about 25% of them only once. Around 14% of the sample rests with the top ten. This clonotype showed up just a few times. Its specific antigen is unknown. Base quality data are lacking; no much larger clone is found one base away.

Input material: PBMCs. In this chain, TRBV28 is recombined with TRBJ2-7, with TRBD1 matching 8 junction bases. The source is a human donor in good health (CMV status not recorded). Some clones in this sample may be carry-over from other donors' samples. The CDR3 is CATRGQASYEQYF. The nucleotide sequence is TGTGCCACCCGGGGACAGGCTTCCTACGAGCAGTACTTC.